The rows below give T cell receptor beta chains drawn from one sample of a study of PD-1 blockade in classical Hodgkin lymphoma. Assay: immunoSEQ multiplex PCR; the TCRdb copy retains only in-frame clones and omits some. The sample holds just under 100,000 clones; 75% to 90% are singletons and the top ten take 12%. The sample here was peripheral blood mononuclear cells (PBMCs), taken at baseline. These receptor sequences come from a human donor with classical Hodgkin lymphoma. Both conserved end residues are part of each CDR3. The D gene is left open where the match is weak. Not every row has a clone size; where given, it reads once, few, many or a size class.

D gene	V gene	J gene	clone size	CDR3 DNA	CDR3 protein
TRBD1	TRBV2	TRBJ1-2	few	TGTGCCAGCAACCAGGGACAGTATGGCTACACCTTC	CASNQGQYGYTF
NA	TRBV7-2	TRBJ2-5	NA	TGTGCCAGCAGCTTACTTACAGGGAGCCAAGAGACCCAGTACTTC	CASSLLTGSQETQYF
NA	TRBV6-1	TRBJ2-7	NA	TGTGCCAGCAGTTCAAGTGGAGGGACTGACGAGCAGTACTTC	CASSSSGGTDEQYF
TRBD1	TRBV7-9	TRBJ1-1	NA	TGTGCCAGCAGCTTAATTCAGGGGGCGGATGCTTTCTTT	CASSLIQGADAFF
TRBD2	TRBV6-1	TRBJ2-1	NA	TGTGCCAGCAGAATCAGCGGGGCCTCCTACAATGAGCAGTTCTTC	CASRISGASYNEQFF
NA	TRBV30	TRBJ1-1	few	TGTGCCTGGAGTGTGGGACGAATGAACACTGAAGCTTTCTTT	CAWSVGRMNTEAFF
TRBD1	TRBV6-6	TRBJ1-2	NA	TGTGCCAGCAGTTACGGACCGGGACAGTACTATGGCTACACCTTC	CASSYGPGQYYGYTF
NA	TRBV30	TRBJ1-4	NA	TGTGCCTGGACCGACCCGGGGGCAACTAATGAAAAACTGTTTTTT	CAWTDPGATNEKLFF
TRBD2	TRBV19	TRBJ2-1	NA	TGTGCCAGTAGTTACGGACTAGCGGGCCGCTCCTACAATGAGCAGTTCTTC	CASSYGLAGRSYNEQFF
NA	TRBV7-2	TRBJ2-1	NA	TGTGCCAGCGCGCAGGGGTCCTACAATGAGCAGTTCTTC	CASAQGSYNEQFF
NA	TRBV13	TRBJ2-5	NA	TGTGCCAGCAGCTTAGTGGGTTTACAAGAGACCCAGTACTTC	CASSLVGLQETQYF
TRBD2	TRBV28	TRBJ2-1	NA	TGTGCCAGTCGGACTTGGGCGGGAGCGCCGGGAAACAATGAGCAGTTCTTC	CASRTWAGAPGNNEQFF
TRBD2	TRBV27	TRBJ2-5	once	TGTGCCAGCAGTTTTGGGCTAGCGGGAGGATGGGAGACCCAGTACTTC	CASSFGLAGGWETQYF
NA	TRBV4-3	TRBJ1-2	few	TGCGCCAGCAGCTCCCAGATACTGGGTTCTGGCTACACCTTC	CASSSQILGSGYTF
TRBD2	TRBV5-6	TRBJ2-5	NA	TGTGCCAGCAGCTCGAAACTAGCGGAAGAGACCCAGTACTTC	CASSSKLAEETQYF
NA	TRBV10-3	TRBJ1-2	NA	TGTGCCATCAGTGGGACGGGGGGGTCCTATGGCTACACCTTC	CAISGTGGSYGYTF
NA	TRBV10-2	TRBJ2-7	NA	TGCGCCAGCAGTGACAGCTACGAGCAGTACTTC	CASSDSYEQYF
TRBD2	TRBV5-6	TRBJ2-3	NA	TGTGCCAGCAGCCGACTAGCGGGGGGGAGCACAGATACGCAGTATTTT	CASSRLAGGSTDTQYF
NA	TRBV15	TRBJ1-1	NA	TGTGCCACCAGCAGAGATAGCATGAACACTGAAGCTTTCTTT	CATSRDSMNTEAFF
TRBD1	TRBV9	TRBJ1-2	NA	TGTGCCAGCAGCGTCCAAGGGGGCTTTGGCTACACCTTC	CASSVQGGFGYTF
NA	TRBV5-6	TRBJ2-3	NA	TGTGCCAGCAGCTTGGGAGGGGCAGATACGCAGTATTTT	CASSLGGADTQYF
TRBD1	TRBV5-1	TRBJ2-2	NA	TGCGCCAGCAGCTCCGGGACAGGGCACACCGGGGAGCTGTTTTTT	CASSSGTGHTGELFF
NA	TRBV6-5	TRBJ2-7	NA	TGTGCCAGCAGCCGAACTGGGCTGAACTACGAGCAGTACTTC	CASSRTGLNYEQYF
TRBD2	TRBV9	TRBJ2-1	once	TGTGCCAGCAGCACCCGACTAGCGGGAGGGGGTGAGCAGTTCTTC	CASSTRLAGGGEQFF
NA	TRBV5-4	TRBJ2-1	NA	TGTGCCAGCAGCTTGGGGACTTCCTTCAGCGTGAATGAGCAGTTCTTC	CASSLGTSFSVNEQFF
NA	TRBV28	TRBJ1-5	NA	TGTGCCAGCAGTCCTTCTGGGGATCAGCCCCAGCATTTT	CASSPSGDQPQHF
TRBD1	TRBV5-1	TRBJ1-4	few	TGCGCCAGCAGCCCGTCGCCGGGACAGGGTAGAAAACTGTTTTTT	CASSPSPGQGRKLFF
TRBD2	TRBV10-2	TRBJ2-3	NA	TGCGCCAGCAACCCGGGGGAGGGAGCGAGACAAGATACGCAGTATTTT	CASNPGEGARQDTQYF
TRBD1	TRBV2	TRBJ2-2	NA	TGTGCCAGCAGGACAGGGGCCAAGAACACCGGGGAGCTGTTTTTT	CASRTGAKNTGELFF
TRBD2	TRBV5-4	TRBJ2-3	NA	TGTGCCAGCAGCTTCGATCGCACGGGAGGAATGGATACGCAGTATTTT	CASSFDRTGGMDTQYF
NA	TRBV9	TRBJ2-2	many	TGTGCCAGCAGCGTCAAGGGCGGAGGGGAGCTGTTTTTT	CASSVKGGGELFF
NA	TRBV19	TRBJ1-2	NA	TGTGCCAGTAGTATCTTCCGCTATGGCTACACCTTC	CASSIFRYGYTF
NA	TRBV7-6	TRBJ1-1	NA	TGTGCCAGCAGCTTGGGGGGGGGTGAAGCTTTCTTT	CASSLGGGEAFF
NA	TRBV10-3	TRBJ2-5	NA	TGTGCCATCAGTGAGCGGGACGAGGGGACCCAGTACTTC	CAISERDEGTQYF
NA	TRBV28	TRBJ1-1	NA	TGTGCCAGCAGTTTACGCGAAGAAGAAGCTTTCTTT	CASSLREEEAFF
TRBD2	TRBV9	TRBJ2-3	NA	TGTGCCAGCAGCAGACGACTAGCGGGAGATACGCAGTATTTT	CASSRRLAGDTQYF
TRBD2	TRBV19	TRBJ2-7	NA	TGTGCCAGTAGTATGTTAGCGGGAACGTACGAGCAGTACTTC	CASSMLAGTYEQYF
TRBD1	TRBV2	TRBJ1-1	NA	TGTGCCAGCACCCCGACAGGGACGGGCACTGAAGCTTTCTTT	CASTPTGTGTEAFF
NA	TRBV28	TRBJ2-5	NA	TGTGCCAGCAGTCCTAAAAAAGCCGGACAAGAGACCCAGTACTTC	CASSPKKAGQETQYF
NA	TRBV2	TRBJ2-1	NA	TGTGCCAGCAGCCTCTTAATCCTAGCCGATGAGCAGTTCTTC	CASSLLILADEQFF
NA	TRBV7-9	TRBJ2-7	NA	TGTGCCAGCAGCTTAAGGGAACTTAGGCACGAGCAGTACTTC	CASSLRELRHEQYF
NA	TRBV10-3	TRBJ2-4	NA	TGTGCCATCAGTGAGGAGGGTAACATTCAGTACTTC	CAISEEGNIQYF
TRBD1	TRBV7-9	TRBJ1-4	NA	TGTGCCAGCAGCTTAGGAGGGACAGGGGCCATTGCAACTAATGAAAAACTGTTTTTT	CASSLGGTGAIATNEKLFF
NA	TRBV29-1	TRBJ1-1	NA	TGCAGTACCGGGATGAACACTGAAGCTTTCTTT	CSTGMNTEAFF
TRBD2	TRBV6-1	TRBJ2-7	NA	TGTGCCAGCAGGGGAGGGACTAGCGGAGTCTTGTACTTC	CASRGGTSGVLYF